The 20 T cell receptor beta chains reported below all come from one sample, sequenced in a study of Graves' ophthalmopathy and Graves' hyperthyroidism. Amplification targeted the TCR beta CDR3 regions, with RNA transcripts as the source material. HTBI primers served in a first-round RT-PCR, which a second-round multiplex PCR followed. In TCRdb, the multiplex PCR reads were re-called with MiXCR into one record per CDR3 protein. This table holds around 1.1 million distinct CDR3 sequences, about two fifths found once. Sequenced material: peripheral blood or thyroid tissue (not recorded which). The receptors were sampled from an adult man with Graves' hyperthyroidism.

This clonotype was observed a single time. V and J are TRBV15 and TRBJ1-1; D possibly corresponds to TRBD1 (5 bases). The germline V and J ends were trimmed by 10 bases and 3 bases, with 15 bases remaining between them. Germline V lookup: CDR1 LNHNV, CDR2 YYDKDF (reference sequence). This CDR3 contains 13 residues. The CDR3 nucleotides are TGTGCCAGCAGTGAAGGGGCTTACACTGAAGCTTTCTTT. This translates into CASSEGAYTEAFF.

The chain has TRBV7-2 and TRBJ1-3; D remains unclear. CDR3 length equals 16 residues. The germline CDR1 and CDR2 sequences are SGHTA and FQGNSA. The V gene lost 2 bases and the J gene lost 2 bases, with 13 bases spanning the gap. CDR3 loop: CASSLKAGRPGNTIYF. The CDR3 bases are TGTGCCAGCAGCTTAAAGGCAGGAAGGCCTGGAAACACCATATATTTT.

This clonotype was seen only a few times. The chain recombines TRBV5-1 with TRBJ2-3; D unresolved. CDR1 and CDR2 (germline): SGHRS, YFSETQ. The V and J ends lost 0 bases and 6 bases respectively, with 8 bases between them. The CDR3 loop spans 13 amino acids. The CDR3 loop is CASSLESVDTQYF. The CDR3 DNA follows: TGCGCCAGCAGCTTGGAATCGGTGGATACGCAGTATTTT.

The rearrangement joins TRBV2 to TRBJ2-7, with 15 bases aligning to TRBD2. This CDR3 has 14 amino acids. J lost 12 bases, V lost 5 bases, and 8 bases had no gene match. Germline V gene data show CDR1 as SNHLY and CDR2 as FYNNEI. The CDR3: CASSPGTSGRSPYF. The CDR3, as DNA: TGTGCCAGCAGTCCCGGGACTAGCGGGAGGAGCCCGTACTTC.

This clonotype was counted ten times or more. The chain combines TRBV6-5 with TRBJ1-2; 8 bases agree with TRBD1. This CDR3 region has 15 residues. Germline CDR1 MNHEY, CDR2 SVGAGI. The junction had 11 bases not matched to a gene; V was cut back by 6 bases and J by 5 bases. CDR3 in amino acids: CASRKDRGHTYGYTF. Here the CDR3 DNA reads TGTGCCAGCAGAAAAGACAGGGGCCACACGTATGGCTACACCTTC.

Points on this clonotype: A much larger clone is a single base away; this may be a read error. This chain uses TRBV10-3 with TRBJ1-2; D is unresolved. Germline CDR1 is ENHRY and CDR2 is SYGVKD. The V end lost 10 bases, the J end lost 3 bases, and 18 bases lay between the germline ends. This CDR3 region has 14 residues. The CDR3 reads CASSRRFRDYGYTF. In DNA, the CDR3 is TGTGCCAGCAGCCGGCGCTTTCGGGACTATGGCTACACCTTC.

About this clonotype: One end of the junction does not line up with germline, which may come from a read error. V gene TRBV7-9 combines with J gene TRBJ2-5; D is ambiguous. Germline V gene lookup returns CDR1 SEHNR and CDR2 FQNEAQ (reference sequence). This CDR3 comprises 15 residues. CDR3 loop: CAGSSSQAIQETQYF. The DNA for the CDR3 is TGTGCCGGCAGCTCATCCCAGGCAATTCAAGAGACCCAGTACTTC.

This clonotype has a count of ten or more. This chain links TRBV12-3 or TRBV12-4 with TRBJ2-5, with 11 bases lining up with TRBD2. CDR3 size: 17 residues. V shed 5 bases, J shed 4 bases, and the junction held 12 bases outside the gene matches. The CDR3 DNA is TGTGCCAGCAGTCCACTCCACATAGCGGGGGGGCGAGAGACCCAGTACTTC. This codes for CASSPLHIAGGRETQYF.

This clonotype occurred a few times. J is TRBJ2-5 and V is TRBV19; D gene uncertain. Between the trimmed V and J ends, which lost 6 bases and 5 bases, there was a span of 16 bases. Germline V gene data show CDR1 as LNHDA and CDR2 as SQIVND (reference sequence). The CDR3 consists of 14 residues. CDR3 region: CASSFRSGRETQYF. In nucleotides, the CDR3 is TGTGCCAGTAGCTTCAGGTCGGGCCGGGAGACCCAGTACTTC. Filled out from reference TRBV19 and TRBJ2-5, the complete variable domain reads DGGITQSPKYLFRKEGQNVTLSCEQNLNHDAMYWYRQDPGQGLRLIYYSQIVNDFQKGDIAEGYSVSREKKESFPLTVTSAQKNPTAFYLCASSFRSGRETQYFGPGTRLLVL.

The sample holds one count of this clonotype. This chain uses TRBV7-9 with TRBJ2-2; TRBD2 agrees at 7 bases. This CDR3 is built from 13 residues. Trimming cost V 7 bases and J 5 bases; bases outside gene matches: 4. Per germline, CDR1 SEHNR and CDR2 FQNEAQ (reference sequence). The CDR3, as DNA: TGTGCCAGCAAGGCGGGGGTTACCGGGGAGCTGTTTTTT. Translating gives CASKAGVTGELFF.

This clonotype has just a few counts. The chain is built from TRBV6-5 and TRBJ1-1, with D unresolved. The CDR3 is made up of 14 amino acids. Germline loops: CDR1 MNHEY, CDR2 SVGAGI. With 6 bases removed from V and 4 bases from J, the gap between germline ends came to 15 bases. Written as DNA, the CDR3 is TGTGCCAGCAGACCGACAAGCCGAGCCACTGAAGCTTTCTTT. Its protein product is CASRPTSRATEAFF.

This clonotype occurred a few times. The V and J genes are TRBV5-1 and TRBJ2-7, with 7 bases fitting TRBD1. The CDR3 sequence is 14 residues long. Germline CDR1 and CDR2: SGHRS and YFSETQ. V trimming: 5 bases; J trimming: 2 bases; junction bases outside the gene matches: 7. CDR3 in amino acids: CASRPGDSPYEQYF. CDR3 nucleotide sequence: TGCGCCAGCAGACCCGGGGACAGCCCCTACGAGCAGTACTTC.

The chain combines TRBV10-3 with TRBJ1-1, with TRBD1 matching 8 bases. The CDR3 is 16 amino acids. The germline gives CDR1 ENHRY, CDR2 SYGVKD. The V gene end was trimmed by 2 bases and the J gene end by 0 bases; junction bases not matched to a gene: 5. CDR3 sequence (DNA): TGTGCCATCAGTGAGAGTTTGACAGGGGTGAACACTGAAGCTTTCTTT. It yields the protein CAISESLTGVNTEAFF.

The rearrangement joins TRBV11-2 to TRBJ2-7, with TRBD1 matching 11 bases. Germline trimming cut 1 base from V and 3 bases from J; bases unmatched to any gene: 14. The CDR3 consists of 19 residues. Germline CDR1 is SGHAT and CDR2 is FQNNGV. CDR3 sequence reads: CASSLGGVKLGQGGYEQYF. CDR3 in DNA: TGTGCCAGCAGCTTAGGCGGCGTTAAACTGGGACAGGGGGGCTACGAGCAGTACTTC. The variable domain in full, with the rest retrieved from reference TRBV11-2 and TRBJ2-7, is EAGVAQSPRYKIIEKRQSVAFWCNPISGHATLYWYQQILGQGPKLLIQFQNNGVVDDSQLPKDRFSAERLKGVDSTLKIQPAKLEDSAVYLCASSLGGVKLGQGGYEQYFGPGTRLTVT.

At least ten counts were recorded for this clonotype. The CDR3 region has the DNA TGTGCCAGCAGCTGGTTGGGGGGCAACGACTATGGCTACACCTTC. Protein product: CASSWLGGNDYGYTF. The chain joins TRBV13 to TRBJ1-2; D is possibly TRBD1 (6 bases). The CDR3 runs 15 residues. V gave up 4 bases and J gave up 3 bases, with 15 bases separating them. Germline loops: CDR1 PRHDT, CDR2 FYEKMQ (reference sequence).

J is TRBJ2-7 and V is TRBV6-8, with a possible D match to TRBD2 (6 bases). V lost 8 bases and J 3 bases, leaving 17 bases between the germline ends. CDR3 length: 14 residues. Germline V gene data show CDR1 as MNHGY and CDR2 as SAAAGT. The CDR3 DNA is TGTGCCAGCCACCCTCGGCGGGACCACTACGAGCAGTACTTC. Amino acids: CASHPRRDHYEQYF.

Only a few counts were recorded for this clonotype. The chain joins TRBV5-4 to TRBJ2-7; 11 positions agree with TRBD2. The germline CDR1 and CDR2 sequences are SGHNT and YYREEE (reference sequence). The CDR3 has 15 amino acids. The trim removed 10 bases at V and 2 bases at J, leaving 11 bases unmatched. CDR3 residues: CAWSAVAGGPYEQYF. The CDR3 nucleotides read TGTGCCTGGAGCGCAGTAGCGGGAGGGCCCTACGAGCAGTACTTC.

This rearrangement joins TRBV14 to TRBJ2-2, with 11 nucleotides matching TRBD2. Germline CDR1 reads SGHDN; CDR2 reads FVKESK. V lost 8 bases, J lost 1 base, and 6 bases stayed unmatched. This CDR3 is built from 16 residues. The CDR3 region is CASRASGRRNTGELFF. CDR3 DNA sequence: TGTGCCAGCCGGGCTAGCGGGAGGCGGAACACCGGGGAGCTGTTTTTT. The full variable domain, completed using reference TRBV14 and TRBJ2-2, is EAGVTQFPSHSVIEKGQTVTLRCDPISGHDNLYWYRRVMGKEIKFLLHFVKESKQDESGMPNNRFLAERTGGTYSTLKVQPAELEDSGVYFCASRASGRRNTGELFFGEGSRLTVL.

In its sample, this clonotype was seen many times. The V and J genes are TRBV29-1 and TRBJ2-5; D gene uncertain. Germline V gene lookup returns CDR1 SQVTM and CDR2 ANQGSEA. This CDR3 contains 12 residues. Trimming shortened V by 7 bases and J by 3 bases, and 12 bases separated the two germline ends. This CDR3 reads CSATSQKETQYF. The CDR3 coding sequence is TGCAGCGCTACGTCACAGAAAGAGACCCAGTACTTC.

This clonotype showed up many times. This CDR3 is CASSQDGLAGGQETQYF. CDR3 DNA: TGTGCCAGCAGCCAGGATGGACTAGCGGGAGGGCAAGAGACCCAGTACTTC. V is TRBV14 and J is TRBJ2-5; TRBD2 agrees at 15 bases. The germline V gene has CDR1 SGHDN and CDR2 FVKESK. The CDR3 runs 17 residues. V dropped 3 bases and J dropped 2; count of bases not matched to a gene: 4.